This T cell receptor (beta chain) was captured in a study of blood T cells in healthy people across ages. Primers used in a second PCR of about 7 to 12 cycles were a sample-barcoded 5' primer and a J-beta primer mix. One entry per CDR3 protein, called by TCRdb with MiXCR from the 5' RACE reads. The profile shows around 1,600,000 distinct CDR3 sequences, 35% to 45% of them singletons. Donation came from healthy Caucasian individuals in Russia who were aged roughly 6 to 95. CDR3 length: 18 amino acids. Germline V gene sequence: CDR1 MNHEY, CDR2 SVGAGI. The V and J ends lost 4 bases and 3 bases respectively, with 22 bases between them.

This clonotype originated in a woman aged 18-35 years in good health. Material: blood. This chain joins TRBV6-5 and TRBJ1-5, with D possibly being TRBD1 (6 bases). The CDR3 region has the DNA TGTGCCAGCAGTTCCCTCGGGGGCAGGAAATTAGTCAATCAGCCCCAGCATTTT. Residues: CASSSLGGRKLVNQPQHF.